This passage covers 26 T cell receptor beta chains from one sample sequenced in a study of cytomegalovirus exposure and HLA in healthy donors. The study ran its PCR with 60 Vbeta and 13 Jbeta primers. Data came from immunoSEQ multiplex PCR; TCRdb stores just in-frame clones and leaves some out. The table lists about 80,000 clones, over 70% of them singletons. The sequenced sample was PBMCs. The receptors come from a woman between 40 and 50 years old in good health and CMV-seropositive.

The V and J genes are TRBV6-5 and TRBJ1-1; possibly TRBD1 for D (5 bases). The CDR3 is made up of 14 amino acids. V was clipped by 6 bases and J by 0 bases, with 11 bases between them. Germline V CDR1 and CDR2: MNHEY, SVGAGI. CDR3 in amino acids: CASRLTGMNTEAFF. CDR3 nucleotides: TGTGCCAGCAGACTAACAGGAATGAACACTGAAGCTTTCTTT.

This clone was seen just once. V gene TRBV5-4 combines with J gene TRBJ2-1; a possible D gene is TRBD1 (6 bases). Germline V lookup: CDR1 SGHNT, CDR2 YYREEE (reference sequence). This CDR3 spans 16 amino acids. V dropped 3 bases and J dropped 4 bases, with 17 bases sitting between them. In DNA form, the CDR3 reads TGTGCCAGCAGCTCGCAGACAGGTCGACGGTACAATGAGCAGTTCTTC. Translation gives CASSSQTGRRYNEQFF.

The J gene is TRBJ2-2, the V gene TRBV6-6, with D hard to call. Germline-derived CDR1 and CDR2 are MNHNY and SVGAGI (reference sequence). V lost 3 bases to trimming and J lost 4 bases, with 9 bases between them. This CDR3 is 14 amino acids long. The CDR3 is CASSYTAATGELFF. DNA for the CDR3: TGTGCCAGCAGTTATACTGCCGCCACCGGGGAGCTGTTTTTT.

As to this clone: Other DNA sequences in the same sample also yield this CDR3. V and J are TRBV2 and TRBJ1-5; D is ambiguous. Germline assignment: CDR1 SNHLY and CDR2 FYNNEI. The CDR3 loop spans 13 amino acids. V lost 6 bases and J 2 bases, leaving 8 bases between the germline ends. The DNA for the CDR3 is TGTGCCAGCAGATCTACTGGCAATCAGCCCCAGCATTTT. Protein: CASRSTGNQPQHF.

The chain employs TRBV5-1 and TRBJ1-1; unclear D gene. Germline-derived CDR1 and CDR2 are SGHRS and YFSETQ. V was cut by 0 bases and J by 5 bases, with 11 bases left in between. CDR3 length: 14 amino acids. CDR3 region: CASSLGATVTEAFF. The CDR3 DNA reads TGCGCCAGCAGCTTGGGGGCAACGGTTACTGAAGCTTTCTTT.

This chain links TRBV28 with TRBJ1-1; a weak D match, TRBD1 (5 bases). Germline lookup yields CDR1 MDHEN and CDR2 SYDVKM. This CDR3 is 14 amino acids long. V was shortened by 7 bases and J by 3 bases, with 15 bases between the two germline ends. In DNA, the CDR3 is TGTGCCAGCACGCCACCAGGGAGGGACACTGAAGCTTTCTTT. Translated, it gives CASTPPGRDTEAFF.

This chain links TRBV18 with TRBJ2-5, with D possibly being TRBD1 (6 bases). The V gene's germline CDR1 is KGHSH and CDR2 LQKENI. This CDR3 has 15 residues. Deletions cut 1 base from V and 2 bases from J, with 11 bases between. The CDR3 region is CASSPLQGSQETQYF. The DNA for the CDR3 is TGTGCCAGCTCACCACTACAGGGTTCACAAGAGACCCAGTACTTC.

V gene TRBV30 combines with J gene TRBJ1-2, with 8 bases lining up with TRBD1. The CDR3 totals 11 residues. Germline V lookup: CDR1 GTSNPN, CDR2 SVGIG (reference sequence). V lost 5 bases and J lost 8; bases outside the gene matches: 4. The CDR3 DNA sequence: TGTGCCTGGGACGGACAGGGCGGCTACACCTTC. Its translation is CAWDGQGGYTF.

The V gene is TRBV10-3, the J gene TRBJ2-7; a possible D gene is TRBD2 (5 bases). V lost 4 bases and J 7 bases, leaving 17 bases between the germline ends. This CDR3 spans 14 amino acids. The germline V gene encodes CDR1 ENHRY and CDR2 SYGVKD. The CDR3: CAISGTTGGLEQYF. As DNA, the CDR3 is TGTGCCATCAGTGGGACGACGGGCGGGTTGGAGCAGTACTTC.

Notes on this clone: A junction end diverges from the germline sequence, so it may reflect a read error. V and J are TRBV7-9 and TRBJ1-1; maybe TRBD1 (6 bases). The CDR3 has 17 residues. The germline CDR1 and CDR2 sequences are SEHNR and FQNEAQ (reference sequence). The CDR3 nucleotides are TGTTCCAGCAGCTTAGCGGGGGCAGGTGTTGTCAACACTGAAGCTTTCTTT. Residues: CSSSLAGAGVVNTEAFF. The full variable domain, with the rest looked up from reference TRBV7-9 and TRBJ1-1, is DTGVSQNPRHKITKRGQNVTFRCDPISEHNRLYWYRQTLGQGPEFLTYFQNEAQLEKSRLLSDRFSAERPKGSFSTLEIQRTEQGDSAMYLCSSSLAGAGVVNTEAFFGQGTRLTVV.

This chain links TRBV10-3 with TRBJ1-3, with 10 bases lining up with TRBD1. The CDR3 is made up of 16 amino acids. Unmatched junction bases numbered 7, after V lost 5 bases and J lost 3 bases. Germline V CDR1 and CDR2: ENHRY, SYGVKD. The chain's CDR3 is CAISPGQGNGGNTIYF. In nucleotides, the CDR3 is TGTGCCATCAGTCCGGGACAGGGGAACGGTGGAAACACCATATATTTT.

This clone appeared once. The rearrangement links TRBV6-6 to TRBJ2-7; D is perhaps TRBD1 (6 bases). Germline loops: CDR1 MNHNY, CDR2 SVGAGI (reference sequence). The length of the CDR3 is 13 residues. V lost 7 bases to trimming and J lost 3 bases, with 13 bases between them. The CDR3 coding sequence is TGTGCCAGCAACCGGGACACGCTCTACGAGCAGTACTTC. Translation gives CASNRDTLYEQYF.

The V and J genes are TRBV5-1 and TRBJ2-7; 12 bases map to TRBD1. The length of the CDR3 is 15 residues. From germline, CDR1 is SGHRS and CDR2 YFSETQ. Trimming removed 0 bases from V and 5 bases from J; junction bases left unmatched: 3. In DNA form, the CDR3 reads TGCGCCAGCAGCTTGGCCGGGACAGGGGGCGACGAGCAGTACTTC. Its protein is CASSLAGTGGDEQYF.

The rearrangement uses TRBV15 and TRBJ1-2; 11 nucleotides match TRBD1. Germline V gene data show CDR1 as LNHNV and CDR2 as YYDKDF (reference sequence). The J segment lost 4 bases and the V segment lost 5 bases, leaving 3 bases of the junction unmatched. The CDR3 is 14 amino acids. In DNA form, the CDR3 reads TGTGCCACCAGCTCGGGACAGGGGGTCTATGGCTACACCTTC. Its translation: CATSSGQGVYGYTF.

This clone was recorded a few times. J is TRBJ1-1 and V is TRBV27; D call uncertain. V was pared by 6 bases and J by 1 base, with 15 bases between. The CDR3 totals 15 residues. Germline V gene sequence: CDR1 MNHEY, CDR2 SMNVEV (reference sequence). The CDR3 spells CASRGGPVANTEAFF. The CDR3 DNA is TGTGCCAGCAGGGGAGGTCCCGTAGCGAACACTGAAGCTTTCTTT.

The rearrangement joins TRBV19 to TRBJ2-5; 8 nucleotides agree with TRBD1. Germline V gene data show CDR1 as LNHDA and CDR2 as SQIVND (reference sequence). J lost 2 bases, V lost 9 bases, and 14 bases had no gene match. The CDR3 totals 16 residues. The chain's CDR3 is CASSSPDRGRQETQYF. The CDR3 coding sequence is TGTGCCAGCTCCTCTCCCGACAGGGGTCGTCAAGAGACCCAGTACTTC.

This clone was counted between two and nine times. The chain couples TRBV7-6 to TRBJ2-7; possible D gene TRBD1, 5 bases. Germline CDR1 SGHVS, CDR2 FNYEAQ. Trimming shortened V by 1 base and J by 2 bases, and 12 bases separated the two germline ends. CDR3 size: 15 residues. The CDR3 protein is CASSLDQGITYEQYF. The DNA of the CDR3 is TGTGCCAGCAGCTTAGATCAGGGTATAACCTACGAGCAGTACTTC.

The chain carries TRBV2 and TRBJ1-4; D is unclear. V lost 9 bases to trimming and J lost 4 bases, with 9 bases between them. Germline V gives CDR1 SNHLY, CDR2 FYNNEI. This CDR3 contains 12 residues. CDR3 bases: TGTGCCAGTGCGCGGGGTAATGAAAAACTGTTTTTT. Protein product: CASARGNEKLFF.

The CDR3 DNA follows: TGTGCCAGCACCCGGACAGGGAAATACGAGCAGTACTTC. Its translation: CASTRTGKYEQYF. The chain recombines TRBV14 with TRBJ2-5; 8 bases match TRBD1. The J call may not be correct, given that the DNA end is closer to TRBJ2-7. The CDR3 is made up of 13 amino acids. Germline CDR1 reads SGHDN; CDR2 reads FVKESK.

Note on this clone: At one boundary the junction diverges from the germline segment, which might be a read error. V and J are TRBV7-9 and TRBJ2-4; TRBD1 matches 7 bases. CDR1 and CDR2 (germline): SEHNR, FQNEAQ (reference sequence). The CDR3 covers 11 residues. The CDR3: CASSLLGDSVF. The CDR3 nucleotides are TGTGCCAGCAGCCTACTCGGGGACAGCGTATTC.

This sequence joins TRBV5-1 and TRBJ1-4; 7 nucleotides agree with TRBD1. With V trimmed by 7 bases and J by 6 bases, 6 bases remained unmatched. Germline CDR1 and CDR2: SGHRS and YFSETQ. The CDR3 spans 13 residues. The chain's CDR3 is CASHRQGDEKLFF. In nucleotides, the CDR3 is TGCGCCAGCCACAGGCAGGGGGATGAAAAACTGTTTTTT.

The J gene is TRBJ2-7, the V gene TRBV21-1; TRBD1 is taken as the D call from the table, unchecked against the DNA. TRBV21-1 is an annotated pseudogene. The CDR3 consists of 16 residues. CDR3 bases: TGTGCCAGCAGCAAGGCACAGGGTCTGGGGAACAACGAGCAGTACTTC. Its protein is CASSKAQGLGNNEQYF.

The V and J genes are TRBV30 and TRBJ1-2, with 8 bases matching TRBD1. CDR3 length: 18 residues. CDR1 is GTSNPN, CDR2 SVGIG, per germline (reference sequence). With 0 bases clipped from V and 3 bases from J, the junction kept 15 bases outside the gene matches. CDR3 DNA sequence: TGTGCCTGGAGTGTTCGATCCCCGTGGACAGGGAGTGACTATGGCTACACCTTC. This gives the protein CAWSVRSPWTGSDYGYTF.

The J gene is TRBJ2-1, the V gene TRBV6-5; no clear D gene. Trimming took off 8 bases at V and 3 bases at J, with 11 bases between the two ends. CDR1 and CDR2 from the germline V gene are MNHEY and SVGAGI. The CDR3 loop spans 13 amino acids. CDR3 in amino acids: CASARLVYNEQFF. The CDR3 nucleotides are TGTGCCAGCGCCAGACTGGTCTACAATGAGCAGTTCTTC.

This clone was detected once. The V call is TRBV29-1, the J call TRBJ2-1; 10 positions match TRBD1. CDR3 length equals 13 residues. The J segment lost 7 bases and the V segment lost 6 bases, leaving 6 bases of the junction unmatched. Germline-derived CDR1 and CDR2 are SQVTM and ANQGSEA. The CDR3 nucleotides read TGCAGCGTAGAGCCGGGACAGGGGAATGAGCAGTTCTTC. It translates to CSVEPGQGNEQFF.

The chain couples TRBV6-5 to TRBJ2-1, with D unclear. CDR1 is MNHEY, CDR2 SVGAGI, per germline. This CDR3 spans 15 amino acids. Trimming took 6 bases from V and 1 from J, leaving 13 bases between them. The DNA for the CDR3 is TGTGCCAGCAGATTATACCACTCTTCCTACAATGAGCAGTTCTTC. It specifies CASRLYHSSYNEQFF.